This TCR beta chain was identified in a study of post-analysis software for immune sequencing data. Unique molecular identifiers were built into the TCR beta cDNA libraries. One entry per CDR3 protein, called by TCRdb with MiXCR from the PCR reads. The profile shows approximately 440,000 distinct CDR3 sequences, around 40% of them singletons. Concerning this clonotype itself: What it binds is unknown.

The study, taken as a whole, reports: Among four to six TRBV segments more frequent in patients than controls were TRBV5-6, TRBV5-1 and TRBV20-1.

From germline, CDR1 is DFQATT and CDR2 SNEGSKA (reference sequence). V trimming: 5 bases; J trimming: 1 base; junction bases outside the gene matches: 4. This CDR3 has 15 amino acids. The chain recombines TRBV20-1 with TRBJ2-3, with 12 bases lining up with TRBD2. This clonotype was obtained from a girl between 10 and 17 years old with multiple sclerosis. The sample comprised blood. The CDR3 region has the DNA TGCAGTGCTGGGCGGACTAGCGGGGGCACAGATACGCAGTATTTT. It is translated as CSAGRTSGGTDTQYF.